Each of the 29 T cell receptor beta chains below was sequenced from the same sample in a study of identical twins. TCRdb processed the 5' RACE reads anew with MiXCR; each CDR3 protein has one entry. The table records about 460,000 distinct CDR3 sequences, 14% of them present only once. These data also featured in a second study, about yellow fever vaccine responses in identical twins.

The sample consisted of CD4+ T cells sorted from blood. Source of these receptors: a woman between 18 and 29 years old in good health.

This sequence joins TRBV11-2 and TRBJ2-7, with TRBD1 matching 7 bases. The CDR3 sequence is 16 residues long. The V gene's germline CDR1 is SGHAT and CDR2 FQNNGV. The ends lost 5 bases at V and 3 bases at J; junction bases unmatched: 13. In DNA form, the CDR3 reads TGTGCCAGCAGCCCTCATGACGGGACAGCTGACTACGAGCAGTACTTC. Translating gives CASSPHDGTADYEQYF.

The chain combines TRBV5-6 with TRBJ2-5; either TRBD1 or TRBD2 may fit D (7 bases each). Trimming took 3 bases from V and 4 from J, leaving 19 bases between them. This CDR3 is 16 amino acids long. Germline CDR1 and CDR2: SGHDT and YYEEEE. The CDR3, as DNA: TGTGCCAGCAGCTCCCAAGCGGGGACAGCGAGAGAGACCCAGTACTTC. This encodes CASSSQAGTARETQYF. Full variable domain (remainder filled in from reference TRBV5-6 and TRBJ2-5): DAGVTQSPTHLIKTRGQQVTLRCSPKSGHDTVSWYQQALGQGPQFIFQYYEEEERQRGNFPDRFSGHQFPNYSSELNVNALLLGDSALYLCASSSQAGTARETQYFGPGTRLLVL.

This clonotype was seen a few times. The genes are TRBV20-1 and TRBJ2-1; 10 bases agree with TRBD1. Germline CDR1 reads DFQATT; CDR2 reads SNEGSKA (reference sequence). V shed 6 bases, J shed 4 bases, and the junction held 6 bases outside the gene matches. The CDR3 loop spans 14 amino acids. Written as DNA, the CDR3 is TGCAGTGCCAGGGACAGGGGACCTTACAATGAGCAGTTCTTC. Its protein is CSARDRGPYNEQFF.

The chain joins TRBV11-2 to TRBJ2-1, with 7 positions matching TRBD2. The CDR3 covers 13 residues. The J segment lost 8 bases and the V segment lost 3 bases, leaving 4 bases of the junction unmatched. Germline V lookup: CDR1 SGHAT, CDR2 FQNNGV. This CDR3 reads CASSFFAGDEQFF. CDR3 coding DNA: TGTGCCAGCAGCTTCTTTGCGGGAGATGAGCAGTTCTTC.

A few counts support this clonotype. This sequence joins TRBV10-3 and TRBJ2-3, with D possibly being TRBD1 or TRBD2 (5 bases each). In germline, CDR1 is ENHRY, CDR2 SYGVKD. V gave up 9 bases and J gave up 4 bases, with 11 bases separating them. This CDR3 has 12 amino acids. Written as DNA, the CDR3 is TGTGCCATAGCCGGGGCGGCAGATACGCAGTATTTT. Its translation: CAIAGAADTQYF.

This clonotype showed up just a few times. V and J are TRBV11-2 and TRBJ2-1, with a possible D match to TRBD1 (7 bases). CDR3 size: 15 residues. The ends were cut back, 1 base at V and 5 bases at J, with 12 bases in the middle. Germline CDR1 SGHAT, CDR2 FQNNGV. The CDR3 sequence: CASSLVQGGNNEQFF. For the CDR3, the DNA is TGTGCCAGCAGCTTAGTGCAGGGGGGTAACAATGAGCAGTTCTTC.

This clonotype was counted many times. The chain has TRBV5-1 and TRBJ2-7; the D gene is possibly TRBD2 (5 bases). The V gene lost 1 base and the J gene lost 5 bases, with 10 bases spanning the gap. Germline V CDR1 and CDR2: SGHRS, YFSETQ. This CDR3 region has 13 residues. This CDR3 reads CASSLRLANEQYF. Written as DNA, the CDR3 is TGCGCCAGCAGCTTGAGGCTAGCCAACGAGCAGTACTTC.

The V and J genes are TRBV10-3 and TRBJ1-1; 8 nucleotides agree with TRBD1. This CDR3 has 14 residues. Germline V gene lookup returns CDR1 ENHRY and CDR2 SYGVKD. Trimming cost V 6 bases and J 5 bases; bases outside gene matches: 8. CDR3 nucleotide sequence: TGTGCCATCAGAAAACAGGGGGAGGTTACTGAAGCTTTCTTT. This sequence encodes CAIRKQGEVTEAFF.

This clonotype has more than one count but fewer than ten. The chain has TRBV5-5 and TRBJ1-6, with D uncertain. This CDR3 contains 15 residues. V shed 5 bases and J shed 0 bases, with 9 bases lying between them. Germline assignment: CDR1 SGHKS and CDR2 YYEKEE (reference sequence). The CDR3 spells CASRNSASYNSPLHF. The CDR3 region has the DNA TGTGCCAGCAGAAACTCAGCCTCCTATAATTCACCCCTCCACTTT.

This clonotype was counted many times. The chain uses TRBV24-1 and TRBJ2-3; the match to TRBD1 covers 7 bases. With 1 base clipped from V and 3 bases from J, the junction kept 3 bases outside the gene matches. CDR3 length equals 15 residues. Germline-derived CDR1 and CDR2 are KGHDR and SFDVKD. CDR3 DNA: TGTGCCACCAGTGATTTCGGCAGGGGGACAGATACGCAGTATTTT. As protein: CATSDFGRGTDTQYF.

The J gene is TRBJ2-6, the V gene TRBV20-1, with D possibly called TRBD1 or TRBD2 (5 bases each). Germline-derived CDR1 and CDR2 are DFQATT and SNEGSKA (reference sequence). The CDR3 has 19 amino acids. V shed 0 bases and J shed 2 bases, with 20 bases lying between them. CDR3 bases: TGCAGTGCTAGAGAGCCGGGGCCCAGGTGGGGGACTGGGGCCAACGTCCTGACTTTC. As protein: CSAREPGPRWGTGANVLTF.

The V call is TRBV5-1, the J call TRBJ2-5; 9 positions agree with TRBD1. CDR1 is SGHRS, CDR2 YFSETQ, per germline. This CDR3 has 15 residues. J lost 5 bases, V lost 3 bases, and 8 bases had no gene match. CDR3 nucleotides: TGCGCCAGCAGCTCGGGGACAGGGCTTGTTGAGACCCAGTACTTC. It codes for CASSSGTGLVETQYF.

This chain connects TRBV12-3 or TRBV12-4 to TRBJ2-7; D possibly matches TRBD1 or TRBD2 (5 bases each). V was trimmed by 7 bases and J by 3 bases, leaving 19 bases between them. The CDR3 is 15 residues long. The CDR3 is CASNHNRDRDYEQYF. CDR3 DNA sequence: TGTGCCAGCAATCATAACCGGGACCGAGACTACGAGCAGTACTTC.

The chain links TRBV2 to TRBJ2-1; maybe TRBD2 (6 bases). The CDR3 is 16 residues long. The germline V and J ends were trimmed by 4 bases and 0 bases, with 13 bases remaining between them. Per the germline V gene, CDR1 is SNHLY and CDR2 is FYNNEI. The CDR3 nucleotides are TGTGCCAGCAGTGTTCTGGGGGGTGGCTCCTACAATGAGCAGTTCTTC. Residues: CASSVLGGGSYNEQFF.

This clonotype was seen a few times. CDR3 sequence (DNA): TGTGCCAGCAGCCAACTAGCAGGACCGAACTATGGCTACACCTTC. This codes for CASSQLAGPNYGYTF. The chain couples TRBV7-9 to TRBJ1-2; no reliable D call. The germline gives CDR1 SEHNR, CDR2 FQNEAQ (reference sequence). Deletions cut 5 bases from V and 2 bases from J, with 15 bases between. This CDR3 has 15 amino acids.

Points on this clonotype: The junction does not match germline at one end; this may be a read error. This chain uses TRBV20-1 with TRBJ1-2; D is unresolved. The length of the CDR3 is 11 residues. Germline V gene sequence: CDR1 DFQATT, CDR2 SNEGSKA (reference sequence). The CDR3 DNA follows: TGTAGTTCGGCGGATCAGAATGGCTACACCTTC. Protein product: CSSADQNGYTF.

This sequence joins TRBV5-1 and TRBJ2-7, with D possibly being TRBD2 (6 bases). CDR1 and CDR2 from the germline V gene are SGHRS and YFSETQ. This CDR3 comprises 14 residues. The V end was cut by 0 bases, the J end by 8 bases, with 15 bases between. In DNA form, the CDR3 reads TGCGCCAGCAGCTTGGGGGAGGCTTCCGGTAAGCAGTACTTC. As protein: CASSLGEASGKQYF.

This chain links TRBV28 with TRBJ2-2, with 7 bases fitting TRBD2. Per germline, CDR1 MDHEN and CDR2 SYDVKM. The CDR3 consists of 15 residues. J lost 3 bases, V lost 7 bases, and 8 bases had no gene match. CDR3 sequence reads: CASNKELADTGELFF. CDR3 in DNA: TGTGCCAGCAACAAGGAGCTAGCGGACACCGGGGAGCTGTTTTTT.

The CDR3, as DNA: TGTGCCAGCAGTGACAGGGGGCTTGCCTATGGCTACACCTTC. It encodes CASSDRGLAYGYTF. The chain is built from TRBV2 and TRBJ1-2, with 8 bases lining up with TRBD1. This CDR3 region has 14 residues. Per germline, CDR1 SNHLY and CDR2 FYNNEI. With 3 bases clipped from V and 4 bases from J, the junction kept 4 bases outside the gene matches.

This clonotype was observed at least ten times. This chain joins TRBV5-6 and TRBJ2-2; 7 nucleotides agree with TRBD1. CDR3 length equals 17 residues. CDR1 SGHDT and CDR2 YYEEEE come from the germline V gene. Losses at the gene ends were 0 bases for V and 7 bases for J; bases not matched to a gene: 12. The CDR3 loop is CASSLASLYRGDGELFF. CDR3 nucleotides: TGTGCCAGCAGCTTGGCCTCCCTTTACAGGGGAGACGGGGAGCTGTTTTTT.

J is TRBJ2-1 and V is TRBV27, with D perhaps matching TRBD2 (5 bases). The CDR3 is 15 amino acids. Trimming shortened V by 8 bases and J by 6 bases, and 20 bases separated the two germline ends. CDR1 MNHEY and CDR2 SMNVEV come from the germline V gene (reference sequence). This CDR3 is CASGTDFGAPNEQFF. CDR3 coding DNA: TGTGCCAGCGGAACGGACTTCGGCGCACCCAATGAGCAGTTCTTC.

This clonotype was observed at least ten times. CDR3 DNA: TGCGCCAGCAGCCAAGAGCCGGCTTCCGATGAGCAGTTCTTC. The encoded protein is CASSQEPASDEQFF. This chain uses TRBV4-1 with TRBJ2-1, with unresolved D. Trimming stripped 0 bases from V and 8 bases from J, with 11 bases between. Germline V lookup: CDR1 MGHRA, CDR2 YSYEKL. This CDR3 is built from 14 residues.

This clonotype was detected only a few times. The chain recombines TRBV6-2 or TRBV6-3 with TRBJ2-3; D remains ambiguous. The CDR3 is made up of 12 amino acids. Germline V gene lookup returns CDR1 MNHEY and CDR2 SVGEGT. V gave up 5 bases and J gave up 5 bases, with 8 bases separating them. The CDR3 nucleotides read TGTGCCAGCAGTAACCCTCGAGATACGCAGTATTTT. Translating it yields CASSNPRDTQYF.

The chain carries TRBV27 and TRBJ1-1; D possibly corresponds to TRBD1 (5 bases). The germline CDR1 and CDR2 sequences are MNHEY and SMNVEV (reference sequence). The CDR3 has 14 amino acids. With 2 bases removed from V and 3 bases from J, the gap between germline ends came to 10 bases. This CDR3 reads CASSLQGPYTEAFF. CDR3 coding DNA: TGTGCCAGCAGTTTACAGGGACCCTACACTGAAGCTTTCTTT.

The sample holds a few counts of this clonotype. The chain carries TRBV24-1 and TRBJ2-5; 10 nucleotides match TRBD2. Losses at the gene ends were 3 bases for V and 2 bases for J; bases not matched to a gene: 5. In germline, CDR1 is KGHDR, CDR2 SFDVKD. The CDR3 runs 16 residues. CDR3 coding DNA: TGTGCCACCAGTGATCCAGCGGGAGGGACTCAAGAGACCCAGTACTTC. Its protein is CATSDPAGGTQETQYF.

In this sample, this clonotype turned up many times. The chain links TRBV5-1 to TRBJ2-3; D is unclear. Germline CDR1 SGHRS, CDR2 YFSETQ. V lost 0 bases and J lost 2, with 7 bases in between. The CDR3 contains 14 residues. The CDR3 protein is CASSLARPTDTQYF. Here the CDR3 DNA reads TGCGCCAGCAGCTTGGCCAGACCCACAGATACGCAGTATTTT.

The V and J genes are TRBV20-1 and TRBJ2-5; 11 nucleotides line up with TRBD2. The CDR3 runs to 15 residues. Losses at the gene ends were 1 base for V and 2 bases for J; bases not matched to a gene: 3. Germline lookup yields CDR1 DFQATT and CDR2 SNEGSKA (reference sequence). CDR3 residues: CSARGLAGIQETQYF. The CDR3, as DNA: TGCAGTGCTAGAGGACTAGCGGGGATTCAAGAGACCCAGTACTTC.

This sequence joins TRBV7-3 and TRBJ2-3; D could derive from TRBD1 or TRBD2 (5 bases each). The germline gives CDR1 SGHTA, CDR2 FQGTGA. The CDR3 runs to 15 residues. V lost 2 bases to trimming and J lost 0 bases, with 9 bases between them. The CDR3 region is CASSLPGGSTDTQYF. The CDR3 nucleotides are TGTGCCAGCAGCTTACCTGGGGGAAGCACAGATACGCAGTATTTT.

The chain employs TRBV19 and TRBJ2-6, with D possibly being TRBD1 (5 bases). The CDR3 extends over 13 amino acids. Germline V gives CDR1 LNHDA, CDR2 SQIVND (reference sequence). V gave up 10 bases and J gave up 0 bases, with 7 bases separating them. The CDR3 loop is CATRVSGANVLTF. The CDR3 coding sequence is TGTGCCACCAGGGTCTCTGGGGCCAACGTCCTGACTTTC.